The sequence of this T cell receptor beta chain was determined in a study of post-analysis software for immune sequencing data. Findings of the study overall: Patients used about five TRBV segments, including TRBV5-6, TRBV5-1 and TRBV20-1, more often than controls.

Per germline, CDR1 SQVTM and CDR2 ANQGSEA. Trimming cost V 6 bases and J 2 bases, with 17 bases left between them. The CDR3 has 14 residues. About this clonotype: Its antigen is undetermined.

Unique molecular identifiers were present in the TCR beta cDNA libraries. TCRdb passed the PCR reads through MiXCR, listing each CDR3 protein once. Of fewer than 850,000 distinct CDR3 sequences listed, about 45% are singletons. The TCR originated in a girl between 10 and 17 years old with multiple sclerosis. The chain uses TRBV29-1 and TRBJ2-7; D may be TRBD2 (6 bases). Sample: blood. CDR3 sequence (DNA): TGCAGCGTAGTCGCCGGAGGGGCAACCTACGAGCAGTACTTC. It codes for CSVVAGGATYEQYF.